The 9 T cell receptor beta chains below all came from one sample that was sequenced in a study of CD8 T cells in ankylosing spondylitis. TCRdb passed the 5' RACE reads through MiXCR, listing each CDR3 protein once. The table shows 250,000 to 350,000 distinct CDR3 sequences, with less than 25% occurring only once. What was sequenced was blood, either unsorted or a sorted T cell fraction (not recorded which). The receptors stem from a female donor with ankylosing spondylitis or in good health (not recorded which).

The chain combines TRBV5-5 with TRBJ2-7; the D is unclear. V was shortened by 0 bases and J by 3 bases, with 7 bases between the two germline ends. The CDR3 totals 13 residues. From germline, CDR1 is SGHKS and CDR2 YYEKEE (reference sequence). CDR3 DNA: TGTGCCAGCAGCTTGGTGGAGTTCTACGAGCAGTACTTC. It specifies CASSLVEFYEQYF.

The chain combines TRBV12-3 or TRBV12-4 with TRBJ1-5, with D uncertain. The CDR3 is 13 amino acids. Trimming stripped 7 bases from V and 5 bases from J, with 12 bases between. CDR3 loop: CASTPGSDQPQHF. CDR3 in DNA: TGTGCCAGCACCCCCGGGTCTGATCAGCCCCAGCATTTT.

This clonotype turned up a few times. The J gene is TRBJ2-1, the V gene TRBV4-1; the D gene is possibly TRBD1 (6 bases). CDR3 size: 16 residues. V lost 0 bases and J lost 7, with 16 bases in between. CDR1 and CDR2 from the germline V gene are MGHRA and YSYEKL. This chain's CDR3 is CASSQDQGLLFNEQFF. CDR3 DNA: TGCGCCAGCAGCCAAGATCAGGGGTTATTGTTTAATGAGCAGTTCTTC.

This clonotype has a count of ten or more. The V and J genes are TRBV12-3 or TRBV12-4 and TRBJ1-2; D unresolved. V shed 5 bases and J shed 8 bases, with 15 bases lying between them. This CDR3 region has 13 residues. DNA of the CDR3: TGTGCCAGCAGTCGTGTTGAGGAGGGAGGCTACACCTTC. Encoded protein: CASSRVEEGGYTF.

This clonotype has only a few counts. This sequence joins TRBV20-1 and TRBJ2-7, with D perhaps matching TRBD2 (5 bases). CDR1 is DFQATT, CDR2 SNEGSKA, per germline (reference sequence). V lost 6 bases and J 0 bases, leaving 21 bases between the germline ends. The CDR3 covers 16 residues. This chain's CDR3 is CSAEPTSGISSYEQYF. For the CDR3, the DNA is TGCAGTGCAGAACCAACCAGCGGAATAAGCTCCTACGAGCAGTACTTC.

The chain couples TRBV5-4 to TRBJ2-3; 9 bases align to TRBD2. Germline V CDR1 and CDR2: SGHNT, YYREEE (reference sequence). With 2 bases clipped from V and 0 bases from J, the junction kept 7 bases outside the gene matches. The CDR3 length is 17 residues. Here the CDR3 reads CASSFSREGVSTDTQYF. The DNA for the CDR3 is TGTGCCAGCAGCTTCTCGCGGGAGGGCGTAAGCACAGATACGCAGTATTTT.

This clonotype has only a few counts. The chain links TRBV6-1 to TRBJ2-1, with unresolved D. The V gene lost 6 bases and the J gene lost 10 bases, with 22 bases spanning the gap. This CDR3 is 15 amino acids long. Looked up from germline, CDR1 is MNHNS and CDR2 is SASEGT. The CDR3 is CASSSPYAARSEQFF. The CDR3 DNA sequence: TGTGCCAGCAGCTCTCCCTATGCCGCGAGGTCCGAGCAGTTCTTC.

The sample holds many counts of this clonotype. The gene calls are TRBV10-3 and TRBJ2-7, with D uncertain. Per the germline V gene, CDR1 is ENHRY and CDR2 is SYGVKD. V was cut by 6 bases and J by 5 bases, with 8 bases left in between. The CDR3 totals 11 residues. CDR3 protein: CAISEADEQYF. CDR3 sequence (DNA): TGTGCCATCAGCGAGGCAGACGAGCAGTACTTC.

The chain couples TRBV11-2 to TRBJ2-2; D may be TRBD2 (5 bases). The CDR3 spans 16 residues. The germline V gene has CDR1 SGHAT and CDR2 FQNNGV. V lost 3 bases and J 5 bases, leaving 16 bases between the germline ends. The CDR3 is CASSFYRSGRTGELFF. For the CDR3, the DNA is TGTGCCAGCAGCTTTTATCGGTCGGGAAGGACCGGGGAGCTGTTTTTT. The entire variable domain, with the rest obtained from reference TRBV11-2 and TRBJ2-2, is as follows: EAGVAQSPRYKIIEKRQSVAFWCNPISGHATLYWYQQILGQGPKLLIQFQNNGVVDDSQLPKDRFSAERLKGVDSTLKIQPAKLEDSAVYLCASSFYRSGRTGELFFGEGSRLTVL.